The rows below give T cell receptor beta chains drawn from one sample of a study of shared clonotypes between healthy human individuals. The method was immunoSEQ multiplex PCR; TCRdb's version includes in-frame clones alone and lacks a portion of them. The sample has 550,000 to 750,000 clones, around 90% seen once. Sequenced sample: naive CD8+ T cells sorted from blood. These receptors all come from a man aged 25-45 years in good health. CDR3s include the opening cysteine and the closing phenylalanine or tryptophan. The D gene is left open where the match is weak. Only part of the rows carry a size: once, few, many, or a class if the clone is expanded.

abundance	d_gene	v_gene	j_gene	CDR3aa	CDR3nt
.	TRBD2	TRBV4-2	TRBJ2-7	CASSQERAGLAGADEQYF	TGTGCCAGCAGCCAAGAGCGTGCGGGACTAGCGGGAGCGGACGAGCAGTACTTC
.	TRBD2	TRBV7-8	TRBJ2-7	CASSSGELALTYEQYF	TGTGCCAGCAGCTCTGGGGAACTAGCGCTTACCTACGAGCAGTACTTC
once	.	TRBV30	TRBJ2-6	CAWSPPTFRPSSGANVLTF	TGTGCCTGGAGTCCCCCCACCTTTCGCCCGTCCTCTGGGGCCAACGTCCTGACTTTC
.	.	TRBV9	TRBJ1-1	CASSPGNTEAFF	TGTGCCAGCAGCCCGGGGAACACTGAAGCTTTCTTT
.	.	TRBV19	TRBJ2-1	CASSHIVGGSYNEQFF	TGTGCCAGTAGTCACATCGTCGGAGGCTCCTACAATGAGCAGTTCTTC
.	.	TRBV15	TRBJ1-1	CATSNNPGSEAFF	TGTGCCACCAGCAACAACCCGGGATCAGAAGCTTTCTTT
.	.	TRBV2	TRBJ2-3	CASSVTGPQPITDTQYF	TGTGCCAGCAGTGTGACGGGACCTCAACCTATCACAGATACGCAGTATTTT
.	.	TRBV2	TRBJ2-1	CAGSQREQFF	TGTGCCGGTAGCCAGCGGGAGCAGTTCTTC
.	.	TRBV29-1	TRBJ2-1	CSASVGYNEQFF	TGCAGCGCCTCGGTCGGGTACAATGAGCAGTTCTTC
.	.	TRBV28	TRBJ2-3	CASSLMGAGVTDTQYF	TGTGCCAGCAGTTTAATGGGGGCGGGAGTAACAGATACGCAGTATTTT
once	TRBD2	TRBV29-1	TRBJ2-7	CSVELAGGRDEQYF	TGCAGCGTTGAATTAGCGGGAGGGCGCGACGAGCAGTACTTC
.	.	TRBV25-1	TRBJ2-7	CASSQRPEQYF	TGTGCCAGCAGTCAACGGCCCGAGCAGTACTTC
once	.	TRBV6-5	TRBJ2-7	CASSYSTTGVSYEQYF	TGTGCCAGCAGTTACTCGACGACAGGAGTATCCTACGAGCAGTACTTC
.	.	TRBV27	TRBJ2-3	CASTQGTSTQYF	TGTGCCAGCACGCAGGGAACTAGTACGCAGTATTTT
.	.	TRBV5-6	TRBJ2-1	CASSLGGSSYNEQFF	TGTGCCAGCAGCTTGGGAGGAAGCTCCTACAATGAGCAGTTCTTC
once	.	TRBV4-3	TRBJ2-1	CASSPFGEAEDEQFF	TGCGCCAGCAGCCCTTTTGGGGAGGCGGAGGATGAGCAGTTCTTC
.	TRBD2	TRBV27	TRBJ2-2	CASGPSLAGAAGELFF	TGTGCCAGCGGGCCAAGCCTAGCGGGAGCAGCCGGGGAGCTGTTTTTT
.	TRBD2	TRBV27	TRBJ2-7	CASSTGTSVYEQYF	TGTGCCAGCAGCACCGGGACTAGCGTTTACGAGCAGTACTTC
.	.	TRBV7-2	TRBJ2-1	CASRPGVPGVSYNEQFF	TGTGCCAGCAGACCAGGGGTGCCGGGGGTATCCTACAATGAGCAGTTCTTC
.	.	TRBV5-1	TRBJ2-3	CASSQQDDLDTQYF	TGCGCCAGCAGCCAACAGGACGACTTAGATACGCAGTATTTT
.	TRBD1	TRBV7-2	TRBJ2-7	CASSLDQGATPMLEQYF	TGTGCCAGCAGCTTAGACCAGGGGGCGACCCCGATGTTGGAGCAGTACTTC
.	.	TRBV6-5	TRBJ2-2	CASSYGGAGTGELFF	TGTGCCAGCAGTTACGGAGGGGCGGGCACCGGGGAGCTGTTTTTT
.	.	TRBV5-1	TRBJ1-1	CASSLVPDTEAFF	TGCGCCAGCAGCTTGGTCCCGGACACTGAAGCTTTCTTT
.	TRBD2	TRBV5-4	TRBJ2-7	CASSLFASGNSYEQYF	TGTGCCAGCAGCTTGTTCGCTAGCGGAAACTCCTACGAGCAGTACTTC
.	.	TRBV6-6	TRBJ2-2	CASSYQDTGELFF	TGTGCCAGCAGTTACCAGGACACCGGGGAGCTGTTTTTT
.	.	TRBV7-2	TRBJ2-5	CASSPGGTQYF	TGTGCCAGCAGCCCTGGTGGGACCCAGTACTTC
.	TRBD1	TRBV7-8	TRBJ2-1	CASSFLGTGDYNEQFF	TGTGCCAGCAGCTTCTTAGGGACAGGGGACTACAATGAGCAGTTCTTC
.	.	TRBV11-2	TRBJ1-1	CASSLGVGGGTEAFF	TGTGCCAGCAGCTTAGGGGTTGGGGGAGGCACTGAAGCTTTCTTT
.	.	TRBV7-6	TRBJ2-1	CASSYRGLDNEQFF	TGTGCCAGCAGCTACCGGGGCCTTGACAATGAGCAGTTCTTC
.	.	TRBV28	TRBJ2-3	CASSPLYGASTDTQYF	TGTGCCAGCAGTCCTTTGTATGGTGCCTCCACAGATACGCAGTATTTT
.	.	TRBV4-2	TRBJ2-1	CASSQVGVNNEQFF	TGTGCCAGCAGCCAAGTAGGGGTCAACAATGAGCAGTTCTTC
.	TRBD2	TRBV19	TRBJ2-7	CASSMRSGGYEQYF	TGTGCCAGTAGTATGCGGAGCGGGGGCTACGAGCAGTACTTC
.	.	TRBV1	TRBJ2-2	CTSSQVSTGRPGELFF	TGCACCAGCAGCCAGGTTTCGACAGGGCGGCCCGGGGAGCTGTTTTTT
once	.	TRBV28	TRBJ1-1	CASSYAPGQTNTEAFF	TGTGCCAGCAGTTATGCACCAGGACAGACGAACACTGAAGCTTTCTTT
.	TRBD1	TRBV9	TRBJ2-7	CASSKTPGGSYEQYF	TGTGCCAGCAGCAAAACCCCAGGGGGCTCCTACGAGCAGTACTTC
.	TRBD1	TRBV7-9	TRBJ2-1	CASSVDRASYNEQFF	TGTGCCAGCAGCGTGGACAGGGCCTCCTACAATGAGCAGTTCTTC
.	.	TRBV28	TRBJ2-2	CASSHTGELFF	TGTGCCAGCAGTCACACCGGGGAGCTGTTTTTT
.	.	TRBV7-6	TRBJ2-1	CASSLRGGSYNEQFF	TGTGCCAGCAGCTTAAGGGGGGGGTCCTACAATGAGCAGTTCTTC
.	.	TRBV6-6	TRBJ2-2	CASASGLNTGELFF	TGTGCCAGCGCAAGTGGGCTGAACACCGGGGAGCTGTTTTTT
.	TRBD2	TRBV10-2	TRBJ2-1	CASSETAGGPFEQFF	TGCGCCAGCAGTGAGACAGCGGGAGGGCCGTTTGAGCAGTTCTTC
.	.	TRBV5-3	TRBJ2-1	CARSLVSLARYNEQFF	TGTGCCAGAAGCTTGGTCTCACTAGCACGCTACAATGAGCAGTTCTTC
few	TRBD2	TRBV5-6	TRBJ2-1	CASSSGAGAGYYNEQFF	TGTGCCAGCAGTTCGGGCGCGGGAGCGGGCTATTACAATGAGCAGTTCTTC
.	.	TRBV29-1	TRBJ2-1	CSVVGVMKDEQFF	TGCAGCGTTGTCGGGGTTATGAAGGATGAGCAGTTCTTC
.	.	TRBV29-1	TRBJ1-1	CSVEDLRVGWAEAFF	TGCAGCGTTGAAGATCTTCGGGTGGGTTGGGCTGAAGCTTTCTTT
once	.	TRBV11-2	TRBJ1-1	CASSLGSLTGTEAFF	TGTGCCAGCAGCTTAGGGTCCTTAACGGGAACTGAAGCTTTCTTT
.	.	TRBV6-1	TRBJ2-3	CASSERVDTQYF	TGTGCCAGCAGTGAAAGGGTCGATACGCAGTATTTT
.	.	TRBV30	TRBJ1-3	CAWTWQGAGNTIYF	TGTGCCTGGACCTGGCAGGGAGCTGGAAACACCATATATTTT
.	TRBD2	TRBV19	TRBJ2-1	CASSISSGIYNEQFF	TGTGCCAGTAGTATTAGTAGCGGGATCTACAATGAGCAGTTCTTC
.	TRBD2	TRBV7-2	TRBJ2-7	CASSASGMIYEQYF	TGTGCCAGCAGCGCTAGCGGGATGATCTACGAGCAGTACTTC
.	TRBD1	TRBV28	TRBJ2-7	CASNFTPRTGGRDQYF	TGTGCCAGCAACTTTACCCCCCGGACAGGGGGCAGGGACCAGTACTTC
.	.	TRBV28	TRBJ1-5	CASSFLVGVKDQPQHF	TGTGCCAGCAGTTTCCTCGTTGGTGTAAAAGATCAGCCCCAGCATTTT
.	TRBD1	TRBV30	TRBJ1-4	CAWNPGQGNEKLFF	TGTGCCTGGAATCCGGGACAGGGTAATGAAAAACTGTTTTTT
.	.	TRBV27	TRBJ1-1	CASSFSGVATEAFF	TGTGCCAGCAGTTTCTCAGGGGTGGCCACTGAAGCTTTCTTT
.	.	TRBV16	TRBJ2-1	CASSHNQGNEQFF	TGTGCCAGCAGCCACAACCAGGGTAATGAGCAGTTCTTC
.	TRBD1	TRBV10-2	TRBJ2-7	CASKEGAGTGAYEQYF	TGCGCCAGCAAGGAGGGGGCCGGGACAGGGGCCTACGAGCAGTACTTC